This T cell receptor (beta chain) was observed in a study of CD8+CD57+ T cells in acquired aplastic anemia. Study as a whole: Sorted CD4+ and CD8+ cells gave an average of about 3 ug of DNA.

Overall study results and limits: Found in both controls and patients were about 30 CD8+ CDR3 sequences. Significance was not reached for CD8+ Simpson's diversity between patients and controls.

In patients chosen for sequencing, flow cytometry had shown CD8+CD57+ cell expansion. Each patient had severe acquired aplastic anemia. This clonotype was counted once. Its antigen remains unknown. One end of the junction does not line up with germline, which may come from a read error. The CDR3 is made up of 11 amino acids. The germline V gene has CDR1 SGHNT and CDR2 YYREEE (reference sequence). Genomic DNA provided the template from which TCR beta VDJ and CDR3 profiles were obtained. Each CDR3 protein gets one entry after TCRdb re-called the reads with MiXCR. The repertoire holds about 260,000 distinct CDR3 sequences, around 82% seen once, with 40% to 55% in the top ten.

J is TRBJ2-3 and V is TRBV5-4; tentatively, D is TRBD1 (6 bases). Material for sequencing was sorted CD4+, CD8+, or CD8+CD57+ T cells (not recorded which) from PBMCs. The TCR sequence derives from a human donor with aplastic anemia. CDR3 loop: CASGDTDTQYF. CDR3 nucleotides: TGTGCCAGCGGGGACACAGACACGCAGTATTTT.